This T cell receptor (beta chain) was captured by sequencing in a study of blood T cell repertoires in COVID-19. Across the whole study: The study drew acute and convalescent COVID-19 samples from the United States, Italy and Spain. PBMCs, B-cell-depleted T cells, or T cells provided the cDNA or gDNA that made up the material.

Participant-given clinical history determined each cohort assignment. In the source study's methods: For nucleated cells, counts were estimated from reference gene primer amplification. The method was immunoSEQ multiplex PCR; TCRdb's version includes in-frame clones alone and lacks a portion of them. V and J calls plus clone size are reproduced from that table; the DNA served to infer D and trimming. The table has 400,000 to 500,000 clones, about 88% seen once. Germline V CDR1 and CDR2: LNHDA, SQIVND (reference sequence). The CDR3 contains 13 residues. The trim removed 2 bases at V and 5 bases at J, leaving 3 bases unmatched.

The J gene is TRBJ2-7, the V gene TRBV19; 7 bases align to TRBD1. Sequenced: PBMCs or T cells enriched from blood (not recorded which). This sequence originates from a woman between 18 and 29 years old who had been exposed to COVID-19. CDR3 residues: CASSINRGNEQYF. The DNA for the CDR3 is TGTGCCAGTAGTATAAACAGGGGCAACGAGCAGTACTTC.